This is a list of T cell receptor beta chains from one sample in a study of CD8 T cells in ankylosing spondylitis. TCRdb re-called the 5' RACE reads through MiXCR, storing one row per CDR3 protein. The sample gives 250,000 or so distinct CDR3 sequences, 20% to 30% of which show up once; approximately 0.61% is in the top ten. Material for sequencing was blood, either unsorted or a sorted T cell fraction (not recorded which). Receptors originate from a male donor with ankylosing spondylitis or in good health (not recorded which). Each CDR3 is given with its conserved first and last residue. A D gene is named only where the DNA matches it firmly. Size is omitted from some rows. Given values are once, few, many or a class for expanded clones.

CDR3nt: TGCAGTGCTAAGCCTAGCGGGGGGTTGACCGGGGAGCTGTTTTTT
CDR3aa: CSAKPSGGLTGELFF
d_gene: TRBD2
v_gene: TRBV20-1
j_gene: TRBJ2-2
len: 15
abundance: few

CDR3nt: TGTGCCAGCAGCTCCCGGGACAGGGCCATTTACGAGCAGTACTTC
CDR3aa: CASSSRDRAIYEQYF
d_gene: TRBD1
v_gene: TRBV5-5
j_gene: TRBJ2-7
len: 15
abundance: few

CDR3nt: TGTGCCAGCAGCCCTAGATGGCGCGATCAGCCCCAGCATTTT
CDR3aa: CASSPRWRDQPQHF
d_gene: .
v_gene: TRBV28
j_gene: TRBJ1-5
len: 14
abundance: many

CDR3nt: TGTGCCAGCAGCCAAGATGTTTCCGGGGGGGCCTTCGGGGAGACCCAGTACTTC
CDR3aa: CASSQDVSGGAFGETQYF
d_gene: TRBD2
v_gene: TRBV4-2
j_gene: TRBJ2-5
len: 18
abundance: .

CDR3nt: TGCAGTGCCCTCCCGCTAGCGGGGGGCCTCACAGATACGCAGTATTTT
CDR3aa: CSALPLAGGLTDTQYF
d_gene: TRBD2
v_gene: TRBV20-1
j_gene: TRBJ2-3
len: 16
abundance: .

CDR3nt: TGTGCCAGCAAGTCAAACCTCGGATACATGAACACTGAAGCTTTCTTT
CDR3aa: CASKSNLGYMNTEAFF
d_gene: .
v_gene: TRBV14
j_gene: TRBJ1-1
len: 16
abundance: many

CDR3nt: TGTGCCAGCAGCCAAAACGTGGCGGCGGATAGCAATCAGCCCCAGCATTTT
CDR3aa: CASSQNVAADSNQPQHF
d_gene: .
v_gene: TRBV4-2
j_gene: TRBJ1-5
len: 17
abundance: many

CDR3nt: TGTGCCATCAGTGATGGCCGAACGAGCACAGATACGCAGTATTTT
CDR3aa: CAISDGRTSTDTQYF
d_gene: .
v_gene: TRBV10-3
j_gene: TRBJ2-3
len: 15
abundance: few

CDR3nt: TGTGCCAGCAGTCGAAGACAGGTGGAGCGAGATACGCAGTATTTT
CDR3aa: CASSRRQVERDTQYF
d_gene: .
v_gene: TRBV12-3/TRBV12-4
j_gene: TRBJ2-3
len: 15
abundance: .

CDR3nt: TGTGCCAGCAGCCGGGGGGCAGAGGGGACGCAGTATTTT
CDR3aa: CASSRGAEGTQYF
d_gene: .
v_gene: TRBV12-3/TRBV12-4
j_gene: TRBJ2-3
len: 13
abundance: .

CDR3nt: TGCAGTGCCCGCCGGTGGGGGACAAGCACAGATACGCAGTATTTT
CDR3aa: CSARRWGTSTDTQYF
d_gene: .
v_gene: TRBV20-1
j_gene: TRBJ2-3
len: 15
abundance: .

CDR3nt: TGTGCCAGCAGTTTACCGGGACTAGCGGGGGGGTGGCAGTTCTTC
CDR3aa: CASSLPGLAGGWQFF
d_gene: TRBD2
v_gene: TRBV12-3/TRBV12-4
j_gene: TRBJ2-1
len: 15
abundance: many

CDR3nt: TGTGCCATCATGATGGAAGGGGGGGGAAAAGAGACCCAGTACTTC
CDR3aa: CAIMMEGGGKETQYF
d_gene: .
v_gene: TRBV10-3
j_gene: TRBJ2-5
len: 15
abundance: few

CDR3nt: TGTGCCAGCAGCAAGGGACGGGACGCTCGAAGTGGCTACACCTTC
CDR3aa: CASSKGRDARSGYTF
d_gene: .
v_gene: TRBV16
j_gene: TRBJ1-2
len: 15
abundance: few

CDR3nt: TGTGCCAGCAACGAGGGGGCGGAGACCCAGTACTTC
CDR3aa: CASNEGAETQYF
d_gene: TRBD1
v_gene: TRBV2
j_gene: TRBJ2-5
len: 12
abundance: .

CDR3nt: TGCAGTGCTAGAGATCTCTTTGAAGAACAGCTGAATCAGCCCCAGCATTTT
CDR3aa: CSARDLFEEQLNQPQHF
d_gene: .
v_gene: TRBV20-1
j_gene: TRBJ1-5
len: 17
abundance: many

CDR3nt: TGCAGTGCTAGAGATGCGACAGGATACTACGAGCAGTACTTC
CDR3aa: CSARDATGYYEQYF
d_gene: .
v_gene: TRBV20-1
j_gene: TRBJ2-7
len: 14
abundance: .

CDR3nt: TGTGCCAGCAGCCAACAGGGTCGGAGGGCAGATACGCAGTATTTT
CDR3aa: CASSQQGRRADTQYF
d_gene: .
v_gene: TRBV7-2
j_gene: TRBJ2-3
len: 15
abundance: .

CDR3nt: TGTGCCAGCAGGCGTGGGGGGATCGGCTATGGCTACACCTTC
CDR3aa: CASRRGGIGYGYTF
d_gene: .
v_gene: TRBV12-3/TRBV12-4
j_gene: TRBJ1-2
len: 14
abundance: many

CDR3nt: TGCATCGTTACAGGGGGGATCGCTGAAGCTTTCTTT
CDR3aa: CIVTGGIAEAFF
d_gene: TRBD1
v_gene: TRBV29-1
j_gene: TRBJ1-1
len: 12
abundance: many

CDR3nt: TGCAGTGCTAGATTACGAGGGGCCCTCCACTTT
CDR3aa: CSARLRGALHF
d_gene: .
v_gene: TRBV20-1
j_gene: TRBJ1-6
len: 11
abundance: many

CDR3nt: TGTGCCAGCAGTAAGCGGGGGGATTTCTACGAGCAGTACTTC
CDR3aa: CASSKRGDFYEQYF
d_gene: TRBD2
v_gene: TRBV27
j_gene: TRBJ2-7
len: 14
abundance: .

CDR3nt: TGCAGAGTCCCCGGGACTAGTCCAAGCTCCTACAATGAGCAGTTCTTC
CDR3aa: CRVPGTSPSSYNEQFF
d_gene: TRBD2
v_gene: TRBV20-1
j_gene: TRBJ2-1
len: 16
abundance: .

CDR3nt: TGCGCCAGCAGCAGGAGCGGGGGCAAAGAGACCCAGTACTTC
CDR3aa: CASSRSGGKETQYF
d_gene: TRBD2
v_gene: TRBV5-1
j_gene: TRBJ2-5
len: 14
abundance: many

CDR3nt: TGTGCCAGCAGTTACCGGACTAGAGGAGAGACCCAGTACTTC
CDR3aa: CASSYRTRGETQYF
d_gene: TRBD2
v_gene: TRBV6-2/TRBV6-3
j_gene: TRBJ2-5
len: 14
abundance: few

CDR3nt: TGTGCCAGCAGTACACAGGGGCTCAATGAGCAGTTCTTC
CDR3aa: CASSTQGLNEQFF
d_gene: TRBD1
v_gene: TRBV12-3/TRBV12-4
j_gene: TRBJ2-1
len: 13
abundance: .

CDR3nt: TGTGCCAGCAGTGGGAGGCAGGGTCAATTGGAGACCCAGTACTTC
CDR3aa: CASSGRQGQLETQYF
d_gene: .
v_gene: TRBV2
j_gene: TRBJ2-5
len: 15
abundance: .

CDR3nt: TGTGCCAGCAGTCGGGACCTCCCGGGGGCCCAGCATTTT
CDR3aa: CASSRDLPGAQHF
d_gene: .
v_gene: TRBV2
j_gene: TRBJ1-5
len: 13
abundance: once

CDR3nt: TGTGCCAGCTCACCTCAACCGGCGGGGGGCAACATTCAGTACTTC
CDR3aa: CASSPQPAGGNIQYF
d_gene: TRBD2
v_gene: TRBV18
j_gene: TRBJ2-4
len: 15
abundance: .